The 32 T cell receptor beta chains below come from one sample, sequenced in a study of OX40 agonist ivuxolimab in advanced cancers. TCRdb's table, derived via immunoSEQ multiplex PCR, lists solely in-frame clones and lacks some. The sample has more than 80,000 clones, less than 95% seen once. This sample comprised CD4+ or CD8+ T cells sorted from blood, obtained in a trial of the OX40 agonist ivuxolimab. These receptors all come from an adult with an advanced solid tumor such as melanoma, head and neck, liver or kidney cancer.

The gene calls are TRBV29-1 and TRBJ2-7; D perhaps matches TRBD2 (6 bases). V was trimmed by 5 bases and J by 7 bases, leaving 18 bases between them. Germline values: CDR1 SQVTM, CDR2 ANQGSEA. This CDR3 spans 13 amino acids. CDR3 DNA: TGCAGCGTTCAGCGTGACCTCGGGGGAGAGCAGTACTTC. Translated, it gives CSVQRDLGGEQYF.

CDR3 sequence (DNA): TGTGCCAGCAGTTTACAGGGGGCAGGTGGAAACACCATATATTTT. As protein: CASSLQGAGGNTIYF. The gene calls are TRBV7-2 and TRBJ1-3; 9 bases fit TRBD1. V lost 6 bases, J lost 3 bases, and 6 bases stayed unmatched. The length of the CDR3 is 15 residues. Germline loops: CDR1 SGHTA, CDR2 FQGNSA.

The gene calls are TRBV21-1 and TRBJ2-1; the DNA was not compared with TRBD2, the D call given in the table. TRBV21-1 has pseudogene status. This CDR3 is built from 15 residues. CDR3 DNA sequence: TGTGCCAGCAGCAAGAAGCGGGAAATTCCCTGTGAGCAGTTCTTC. This codes for CASSKKREIPCEQFF.

The chain joins TRBV5-1 to TRBJ1-2; no clear D gene. The V end was cut by 1 base, the J end by 7 bases, with 11 bases between. This CDR3 is 13 amino acids long. The germline CDR1 and CDR2 sequences are SGHRS and YFSETQ. The CDR3 here is CASSLSGLSGYTF. The CDR3 nucleotides are TGCGCCAGCAGCTTGAGCGGTCTTAGTGGCTACACCTTC.

V gene TRBV29-1 combines with J gene TRBJ1-2, with 7 positions matching TRBD1. The CDR3 sequence is 13 residues long. The V gene's germline CDR1 is SQVTM and CDR2 ANQGSEA. Trimming took 3 bases from V and 2 from J; bases not matched to a gene: 3. The CDR3 nucleotides are TGCAGCGTTGATGACAGGGTGAACTATGGCTACACCTTC. Its translation: CSVDDRVNYGYTF.

V usage is TRBV6-5 and J usage is TRBJ1-1; D not certain. The germline CDR1 and CDR2 sequences are MNHEY and SVGAGI. This CDR3 is 13 amino acids long. The germline V and J ends were trimmed by 2 bases and 3 bases, with 7 bases remaining between them. In nucleotides, the CDR3 is TGTGCCAGCAGTTACGGGAGGTACACTGAAGCTTTCTTT. Encoded protein: CASSYGRYTEAFF.

V usage is TRBV11-2 and J usage is TRBJ2-3, with TRBD2 identical over 12 bases. The trim removed 2 bases at V and 3 bases at J, leaving 6 bases unmatched. The CDR3 has 17 residues. Germline loops: CDR1 SGHAT, CDR2 FQNNGV. CDR3 DNA sequence: TGTGCCAGCAGCTTAATGACTAGCGGGAGAAATACAGATACGCAGTATTTT. As protein: CASSLMTSGRNTDTQYF.

The chain joins TRBV6-1 to TRBJ2-3; D is undetermined. V was clipped by 2 bases and J by 0 bases, with 9 bases between them. The CDR3 totals 15 residues. The germline gives CDR1 MNHNS, CDR2 SASEGT. CDR3 sequence reads: CASSESIPSTDTQYF. The CDR3 bases are TGTGCCAGCAGTGAATCTATACCCAGCACAGATACGCAGTATTTT.

This chain joins TRBV5-1 and TRBJ1-1; D remains unclear. The ends were cut back, 0 bases at V and 1 base at J, with 7 bases in the middle. Germline assignment: CDR1 SGHRS and CDR2 YFSETQ. The CDR3 covers 14 residues. CDR3 in DNA: TGCGCCAGCAGCTTGGTAGTTGGGAACACTGAAGCTTTCTTT. This translates into CASSLVVGNTEAFF.

The rearrangement uses TRBV7-9 and TRBJ2-1; TRBD1 agrees at 7 bases. With 5 bases clipped from V and 6 bases from J, the junction kept 13 bases outside the gene matches. The CDR3 is 16 residues long. Looked up from germline, CDR1 is SEHNR and CDR2 is FQNEAQ (reference sequence). The CDR3 bases are TGTGCCAGCAGCACCTCAGCCGGGACAGCGCTCAATGAGCAGTTCTTC. It specifies CASSTSAGTALNEQFF.

The V call is TRBV29-1, the J call TRBJ2-7, with TRBD2 matching 8 bases. Germline V CDR1 and CDR2: SQVTM, ANQGSEA. This CDR3 contains 13 residues. The V segment lost 6 bases and the J segment 7 bases; nucleotides outside the gene matches: 11. This chain's CDR3 is CSVVSGITGEQYF. The CDR3 DNA is TGCAGCGTCGTTAGCGGGATAACGGGGGAGCAGTACTTC.

The CDR3 nucleotides read TGTGCCAGCAGCTCCGGAGGGCAGGACAGACCGTATCTTGAGCAGTTCTTC. It specifies CASSSGGQDRPYLEQFF. The V and J genes are TRBV11-3 and TRBJ2-1, with D perhaps assigned TRBD1 or TRBD2 (6 bases each). Germline V gene sequence: CDR1 SGHNT, CDR2 YENEEA. Deletions cut 4 bases from V and 9 bases from J, with 25 bases between. This CDR3 region has 17 residues. Supplemented by reference TRBV11-3 and TRBJ2-1, the full variable domain reads EAGVVQSPRYKIIEKKQPVAFWCNPISGHNTLYWYLQNLGQGPELLIRYENEEAVDDSQLPKDRFSAERLKGVDSTLKIQPAELGDSAVYLCASSSGGQDRPYLEQFFGPGTRLTVL.

This clone was detected only once. J is TRBJ2-4 and V is TRBV4-2; the D gene could be TRBD1 or TRBD2 (5 bases each). Germline V CDR1 and CDR2: LGHNA, YNFKEQ. The length of the CDR3 is 17 residues. V lost 2 bases, J lost 9 bases, and 23 bases lay in between. The CDR3 protein is CASSQRPEAGKVVIQYF. The DNA of the CDR3 is TGTGCCAGCAGCCAACGCCCGGAGGCAGGGAAGGTGGTCATTCAGTACTTC.

CDR3 in DNA: TGCGCCAGCAGCCCCGACGGGCTAGCGGGAGGTGGCCAAGGCATTCAGTACTTC. Translation gives CASSPDGLAGGGQGIQYF. The chain couples TRBV4-3 to TRBJ2-4, with 11 bases that match TRBD2. J lost 9 bases, V lost 4 bases, and 17 bases had no gene match. The CDR3 is 18 amino acids. Germline CDR1 and CDR2: LGHNA and YSLEER.

The CDR3 DNA reads TGCGCCAGCAGTGGACAGATCCAAGAGACCCAGTACTTC. Protein: CASSGQIQETQYF. This chain links TRBV10-1 with TRBJ2-5; D might be TRBD1 (5 bases). Trimming left V 4 bases short and J 1 base short, with 7 bases between. The germline V gene encodes CDR1 WNHNN and CDR2 SYGVQD (reference sequence). The CDR3 sequence is 13 residues long.

The CDR3 loop reads CASSQDQVLGDTQYF. For the CDR3, the DNA is TGTGCCAGCAGCCAAGATCAGGTTTTAGGTGATACGCAGTATTTT. The chain links TRBV14 to TRBJ2-3; no firm D call. The CDR3 has 15 amino acids. Germline V CDR1 and CDR2: SGHDN, FVKESK. V was pared by 0 bases and J by 6 bases, with 13 bases between.

The sample holds a few counts of this clone. Additional DNA sequences in this sample encode the identical CDR3. The chain employs TRBV6-6 and TRBJ2-1; possible D gene TRBD1, 6 bases. Trimming shortened V by 7 bases and J by 0 bases, and 10 bases separated the two germline ends. Germline V gene sequence: CDR1 MNHNY, CDR2 SVGAGI (reference sequence). The CDR3 contains 14 residues. CDR3 nucleotide sequence: TGTGCCAGCAATCGGGACACCTCCTACAATGAGCAGTTCTTC. Its translation is CASNRDTSYNEQFF.

V and J are TRBV18 and TRBJ1-1; TRBD1 is a possible D gene (6 bases). The germline gives CDR1 KGHSH, CDR2 LQKENI. This CDR3 comprises 14 residues. The V gene lost 2 bases and the J gene lost 1 base, with 8 bases spanning the gap. CDR3 DNA: TGTGCCAGCTCACCATCGGGGGCGAACACTGAAGCTTTCTTT. This encodes CASSPSGANTEAFF.

The chain carries TRBV7-9 and TRBJ2-1, with D hard to call. Trimming took off 5 bases at V and 6 bases at J, with 8 bases between the two ends. Germline V gene lookup returns CDR1 SEHNR and CDR2 FQNEAQ (reference sequence). The CDR3 has 12 amino acids. The CDR3 DNA is TGTGCCAGCAGCCGTTTCGGCAATGAGCAGTTCTTC. Amino acids: CASSRFGNEQFF. The full variable domain, with the rest looked up from reference TRBV7-9 and TRBJ2-1, is DTGVSQNPRHKITKRGQNVTFRCDPISEHNRLYWYRQTLGQGPEFLTYFQNEAQLEKSRLLSDRFSAERPKGSFSTLEIQRTEQGDSAMYLCASSRFGNEQFFGPGTRLTVL.

The count of this clone is one. The V and J genes are TRBV30 and TRBJ1-5, with D uncertain. CDR3 length: 14 amino acids. The germline V gene encodes CDR1 GTSNPN and CDR2 SVGIG (reference sequence). V shed 7 bases and J shed 9 bases, with 22 bases lying between them. CDR3 nucleotide sequence: TGTGCCTACTCTCCGGCTGGGATCGGCGGGCCCCAGCATTTT. It specifies CAYSPAGIGGPQHF.

This clone was seen once. The chain links TRBV18 to TRBJ2-7; 10 bases fit TRBD1. The CDR3 loop spans 16 amino acids. Germline assignment: CDR1 KGHSH and CDR2 LQKENI. V lost 4 bases and J lost 5; bases outside the gene matches: 11. For the CDR3, the DNA is TGTGCCAGCTCACGCACGACAGGGGGCATGAAGGACGAGCAGTACTTC. This gives the protein CASSRTTGGMKDEQYF.

The chain combines TRBV2 with TRBJ1-5; no clear D. Trimming took off 3 bases at V and 6 bases at J, with 15 bases between the two ends. Germline CDR1 SNHLY, CDR2 FYNNEI. CDR3 length equals 15 residues. This chain's CDR3 is CASSDRNGMGQPQHF. CDR3 coding DNA: TGTGCCAGCAGTGATCGAAACGGGATGGGTCAGCCCCAGCATTTT.

V usage is TRBV30 and J usage is TRBJ2-4, with 7 positions matching TRBD2. Germline CDR1 and CDR2: GTSNPN and SVGIG (reference sequence). This CDR3 contains 12 residues. V lost 2 bases and J lost 9; bases outside the gene matches: 4. This CDR3 reads CAWSFPGGIQYF. For the CDR3, the DNA is TGTGCCTGGAGTTTTCCGGGGGGCATTCAGTACTTC.

The CDR3 here is CASTYRYEQYF. The CDR3 DNA follows: TGTGCCAGCACTTACCGCTACGAGCAGTACTTC. The chain employs TRBV28 and TRBJ2-7; D not resolved. Trimming took 7 bases from V and 3 from J, leaving 7 bases between them. The germline gives CDR1 MDHEN, CDR2 SYDVKM. The CDR3 is 11 amino acids.

Only one count was recorded for this clone. The chain employs TRBV19 and TRBJ2-6; 8 positions match TRBD2. With 4 bases clipped from V and 0 bases from J, the junction kept 11 bases outside the gene matches. The V gene's germline CDR1 is LNHDA and CDR2 SQIVND (reference sequence). The CDR3 loop spans 19 amino acids. The CDR3 loop reads CASSRIATGGPSGANVLTF. CDR3 nucleotides: TGTGCCAGTAGTAGGATCGCGACGGGAGGGCCCTCTGGGGCCAACGTCCTGACTTTC.

V and J are TRBV5-1 and TRBJ2-5; D unresolved. The end of the DNA is better explained by TRBJ2-7, so the J call may be wrong. Germline loops: CDR1 SGHRS, CDR2 YFSETQ. This CDR3 is 14 amino acids long. The DNA of the CDR3 is TGCGCCAGCAGCTTGGGGACCGTCAGTTACGAGCAGTACTTC. It codes for CASSLGTVSYEQYF.

The rearrangement links TRBV7-2 to TRBJ2-7; 7 nucleotides agree with TRBD1. Germline CDR1 and CDR2: SGHTA and FQGNSA. The V segment lost 2 bases and the J segment 2 bases; nucleotides outside the gene matches: 3. This CDR3 is 14 amino acids long. CDR3 DNA sequence: TGTGCCAGCAGCTTAAACAGGGGAACCTACGAGCAGTACTTC. It specifies CASSLNRGTYEQYF.

This chain connects TRBV7-3 to TRBJ2-2, with D tentatively TRBD2 (6 bases). CDR1 is SGHTA and CDR2 is FQGTGA in the germline V gene. The CDR3 loop spans 17 amino acids. With 5 bases removed from V and 0 bases from J, the gap between germline ends came to 16 bases. The CDR3 DNA is TGTGCCAGCAGCCCCGGGGGTGTGAGGGCGAACACCGGGGAGCTGTTTTTT. Amino acid sequence: CASSPGGVRANTGELFF.

On this clone itself: Its ends do not fully match the called genes, so a read error is possible. V gene TRBV28 combines with J gene TRBJ2-7; TRBD2 is a possible D gene (5 bases). This CDR3 is 12 amino acids long. Germline assignment: CDR1 MDHEN and CDR2 SYDVKM. The CDR3 spells CASSLRGLTIHF. The CDR3 DNA follows: TGTGCCAGCAGTTTACGCGGACTGACTATCCACTTC.

Details on this clone: At one end, the junction sequence differs from germline, possibly due to a read error. In nucleotides, the CDR3 is TGTGCCAGCAGCCAAACCTTCCAGGCCCGAACTTTCAATTTT. It translates to CASSQTFQARTFNF. This chain uses TRBV11-3 with TRBJ1-5; D not certain. The V gene's germline CDR1 is SGHNT and CDR2 YENEEA. The CDR3 covers 14 residues.

The V gene is TRBV28, the J gene TRBJ2-3; D unclear. The germline V and J ends were trimmed by 6 bases and 3 bases, with 16 bases remaining between them. Germline V gene lookup returns CDR1 MDHEN and CDR2 SYDVKM. The length of the CDR3 is 15 residues. This CDR3 reads CASSGLGVGTDTQYF. CDR3 nucleotides: TGTGCCAGCAGCGGGTTAGGAGTTGGTACAGATACGCAGTATTTT.

This chain links TRBV30 with TRBJ2-5; 13 positions agree with TRBD2. V shed 1 base and J 5 bases; nucleotides not matched to a gene: 1. The CDR3 runs 14 residues. CDR1 and CDR2 (germline): GTSNPN, SVGIG (reference sequence). Written as DNA, the CDR3 is TGTGCCTGGAGTGCGACTAGCGGGGGGGAGACCCAGTACTTC. This codes for CAWSATSGGETQYF. The variable domain in full, with the rest retrieved from reference TRBV30 and TRBJ2-5, is SQTIHQWPATLVQPVGSPLSLECTVEGTSNPNLYWYRQAAGRGLQLLFYSVGIGQISSEVPQNLSASRPQDRQFILSSKKLLLSDSGFYLCAWSATSGGETQYFGPGTRLLVL.